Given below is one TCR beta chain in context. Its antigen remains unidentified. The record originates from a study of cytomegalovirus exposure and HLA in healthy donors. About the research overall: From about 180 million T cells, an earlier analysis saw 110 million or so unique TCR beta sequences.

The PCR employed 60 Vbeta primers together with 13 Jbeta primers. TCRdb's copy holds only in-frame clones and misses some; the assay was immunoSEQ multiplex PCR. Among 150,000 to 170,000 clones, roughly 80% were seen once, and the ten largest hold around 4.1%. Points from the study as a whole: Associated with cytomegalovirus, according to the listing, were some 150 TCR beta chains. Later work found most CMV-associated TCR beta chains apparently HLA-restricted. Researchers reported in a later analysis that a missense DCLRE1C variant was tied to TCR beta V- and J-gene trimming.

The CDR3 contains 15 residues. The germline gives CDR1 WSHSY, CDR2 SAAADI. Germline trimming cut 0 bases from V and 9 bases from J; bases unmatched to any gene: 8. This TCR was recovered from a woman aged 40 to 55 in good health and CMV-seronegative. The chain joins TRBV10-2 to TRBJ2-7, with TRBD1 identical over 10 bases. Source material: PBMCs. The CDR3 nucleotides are TGCGCCAGCAGTGAGTCTGGGACAGGGGTTGGTCGGCAGTACTTC. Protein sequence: CASSESGTGVGRQYF.